The entry that follows covers one TCR beta chain sequence. The junction and the germline gene differ at one end; a read error may be behind it. This record comes from a study of T cells in Graves' hyperthyroidism and ophthalmopathy. Patients having uncontrolled infection, another autoimmune disease, pregnancy or lactation were not included. Clinicians diagnosed patients from clinical symptoms, serum thyroxine and TRAb, thyroid ultrasound and orbital computed tomography. The CDR3 is made up of 16 amino acids. Germline loops: CDR1 SEHNR, CDR2 FQNEAQ (reference sequence). RNA transcripts provided the source from which TCR beta CDR3 regions were amplified. RT-PCR in the first round (using the HTBI primer set) targeted the TCR CDR3. TCRdb re-derived calls from the multiplex PCR reads in MiXCR, one entry per CDR3 protein. Altogether some 530,000 distinct CDR3 sequences are present, about 20% being singletons, with the ten largest covering under 55%.

The sequence derives from a woman in her seventies with Graves' ophthalmopathy. Sequenced input: blood. The V call is TRBV7-9, the J call TRBJ2-5; 12 nucleotides align to TRBD2. The CDR3 loop is CGSSLVTSGGQETQYF. CDR3 coding DNA: TGTGGCAGCAGCTTAGTGACTAGCGGGGGACAAGAGACCCAGTACTTC.